These 3 T cell receptor beta chains share one sample of origin, sequenced in a study of blood T cell repertoires in COVID-19. Profiled with immunoSEQ multiplex PCR; TCRdb holds only in-frame clones, not every one. The table lists 110,000 to 150,000 clones, 75% to 90% of them singletons. Sequenced input: PBMCs or T cells enriched from blood (not recorded which). The receptors stem from a man aged 45 to 65 who had recovered from COVID-19.

The chain employs TRBV27 and TRBJ1-1; 11 bases are a match to TRBD1. The CDR3 totals 16 residues. Germline loops: CDR1 MNHEY, CDR2 SMNVEV (reference sequence). J was trimmed by 0 bases and V by 6 bases; bases with no gene match: 6. The CDR3 region is CASRKWDRGLNTEAFF. The CDR3 region has the DNA TGTGCCAGCAGGAAGTGGGACAGGGGGTTGAACACTGAAGCTTTCTTT.

The V and J genes are TRBV7-2 and TRBJ2-3; TRBD2 matches 11 bases. CDR3 length: 16 amino acids. Trimming removed 0 bases from V and 4 bases from J; junction bases left unmatched: 3. Looked up from germline, CDR1 is SGHTA and CDR2 is FQGNSA. The CDR3 loop reads CASSLALAGGADTQYF. CDR3 bases: TGTGCCAGCAGCTTAGCCCTAGCGGGGGGTGCAGATACGCAGTATTTT.

The rearrangement uses TRBV4-1 and TRBJ1-4; 8 nucleotides align to TRBD1. CDR1 and CDR2 (germline): MGHRA, YSYEKL. The CDR3 covers 18 residues. V gave up 4 bases and J gave up 1 base; unmatched junction bases: 11. CDR3 nucleotides: TGCGCCAGCAGCCGCGGACAGGGCGGATCGAGAACTAATGAAAAACTGTTTTTT. Its translation: CASSRGQGGSRTNEKLFF.